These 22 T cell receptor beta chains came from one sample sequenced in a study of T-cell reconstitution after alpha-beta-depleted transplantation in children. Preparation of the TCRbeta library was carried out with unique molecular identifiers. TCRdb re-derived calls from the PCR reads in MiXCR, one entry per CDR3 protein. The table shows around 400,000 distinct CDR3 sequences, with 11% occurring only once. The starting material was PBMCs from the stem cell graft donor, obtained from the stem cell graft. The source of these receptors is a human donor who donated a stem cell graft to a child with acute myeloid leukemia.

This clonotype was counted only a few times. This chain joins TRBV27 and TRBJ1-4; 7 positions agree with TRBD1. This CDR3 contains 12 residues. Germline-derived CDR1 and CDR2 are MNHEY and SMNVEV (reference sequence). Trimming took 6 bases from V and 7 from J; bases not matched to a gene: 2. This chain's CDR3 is CASRGTAEKLFF. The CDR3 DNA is TGTGCCAGCAGGGGGACAGCTGAAAAACTGTTTTTT.

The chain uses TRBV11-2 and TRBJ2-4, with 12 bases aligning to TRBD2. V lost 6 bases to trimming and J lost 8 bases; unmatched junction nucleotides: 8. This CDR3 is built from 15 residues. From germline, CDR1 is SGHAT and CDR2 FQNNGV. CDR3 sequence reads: CASSRTSGKADIQYF. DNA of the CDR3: TGTGCCAGCAGTCGGACTAGCGGGAAGGCGGACATTCAGTACTTC.

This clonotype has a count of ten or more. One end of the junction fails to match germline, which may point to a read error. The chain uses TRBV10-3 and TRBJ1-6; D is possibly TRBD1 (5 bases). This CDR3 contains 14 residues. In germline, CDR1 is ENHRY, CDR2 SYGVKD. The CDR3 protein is CAIRTDSFNSPLHF. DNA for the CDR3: TGTGCCATCAGGACAGACTCCTTTAATTCACCCCTCCACTTT.

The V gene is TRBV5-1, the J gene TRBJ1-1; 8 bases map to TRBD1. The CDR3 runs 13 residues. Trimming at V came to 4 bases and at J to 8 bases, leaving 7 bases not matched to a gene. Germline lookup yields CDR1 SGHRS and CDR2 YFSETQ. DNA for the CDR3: TGCGCCAGCAGCCAGACCCGGGACAGGGAAGCTTTCTTT. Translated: CASSQTRDREAFF.

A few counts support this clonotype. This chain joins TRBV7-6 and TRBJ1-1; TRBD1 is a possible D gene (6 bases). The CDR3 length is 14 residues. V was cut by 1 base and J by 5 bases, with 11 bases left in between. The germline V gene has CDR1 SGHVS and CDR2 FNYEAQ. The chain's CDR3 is CASSLGDIRTEAFF. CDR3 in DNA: TGTGCCAGCAGCTTAGGGGACATTCGGACTGAAGCTTTCTTT.

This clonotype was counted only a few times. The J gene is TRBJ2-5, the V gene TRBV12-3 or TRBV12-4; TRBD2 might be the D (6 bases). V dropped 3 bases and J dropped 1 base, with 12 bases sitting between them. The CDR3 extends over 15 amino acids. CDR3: CASSFAAGGQETQYF. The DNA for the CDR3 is TGTGCCAGCAGTTTCGCCGCCGGGGGCCAAGAGACCCAGTACTTC.

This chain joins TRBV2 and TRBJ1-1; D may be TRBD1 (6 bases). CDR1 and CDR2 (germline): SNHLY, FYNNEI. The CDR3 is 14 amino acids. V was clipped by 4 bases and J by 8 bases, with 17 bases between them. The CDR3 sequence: CASSATGSVPEAFF. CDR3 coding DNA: TGTGCCAGCAGTGCGACAGGCTCTGTCCCCGAAGCTTTCTTT.

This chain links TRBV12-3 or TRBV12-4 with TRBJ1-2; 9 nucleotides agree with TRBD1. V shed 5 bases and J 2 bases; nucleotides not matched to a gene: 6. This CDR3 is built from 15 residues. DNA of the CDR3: TGTGCCAGCAGTCTAACAGGGGGCAAAAACTATGGCTACACCTTC. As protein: CASSLTGGKNYGYTF.

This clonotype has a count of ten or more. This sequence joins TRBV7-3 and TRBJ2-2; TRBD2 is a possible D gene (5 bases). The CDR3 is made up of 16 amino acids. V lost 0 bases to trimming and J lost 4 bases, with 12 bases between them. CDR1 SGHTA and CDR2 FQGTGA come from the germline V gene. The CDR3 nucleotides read TGTGCCAGCAGCTTAACGGGGAGCTCGGGCACCGGGGAGCTGTTTTTT. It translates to CASSLTGSSGTGELFF.

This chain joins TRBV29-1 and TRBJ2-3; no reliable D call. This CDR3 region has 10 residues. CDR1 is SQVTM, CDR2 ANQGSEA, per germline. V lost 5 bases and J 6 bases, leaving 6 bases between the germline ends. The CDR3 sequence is CSVSADTQYF. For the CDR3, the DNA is TGCAGCGTTTCGGCGGATACGCAGTATTTT.

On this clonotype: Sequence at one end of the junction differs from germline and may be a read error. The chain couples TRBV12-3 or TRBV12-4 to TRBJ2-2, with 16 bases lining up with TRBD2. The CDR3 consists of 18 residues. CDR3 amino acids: CASSFGTSGGANTGELFF. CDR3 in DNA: TGTGCCAGCAGTTTCGGGACTAGCGGGGGGGCGAATACCGGGGAGCTGTTTTTT.

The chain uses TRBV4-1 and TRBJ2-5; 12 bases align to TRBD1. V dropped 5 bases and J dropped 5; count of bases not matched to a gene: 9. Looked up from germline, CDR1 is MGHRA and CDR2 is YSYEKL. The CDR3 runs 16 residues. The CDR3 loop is CASSTDGTGGGETQYF. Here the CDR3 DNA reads TGCGCCAGCAGCACAGACGGGACAGGGGGCGGCGAGACCCAGTACTTC.

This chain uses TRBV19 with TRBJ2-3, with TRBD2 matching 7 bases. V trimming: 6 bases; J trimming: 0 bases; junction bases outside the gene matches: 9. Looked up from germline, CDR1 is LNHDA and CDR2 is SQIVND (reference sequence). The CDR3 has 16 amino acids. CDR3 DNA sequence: TGTGCCAGTAGAGATCCGGGGGGACCTAGCACAGATACGCAGTATTTT. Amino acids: CASRDPGGPSTDTQYF.

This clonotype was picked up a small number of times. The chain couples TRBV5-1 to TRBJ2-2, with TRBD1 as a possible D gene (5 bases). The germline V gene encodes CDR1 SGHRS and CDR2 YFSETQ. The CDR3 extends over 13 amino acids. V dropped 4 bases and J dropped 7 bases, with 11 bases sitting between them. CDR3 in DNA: TGCGCCAGCAGCCCAAGCCAGGGCGGGGAGCTGTTTTTT. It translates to CASSPSQGGELFF. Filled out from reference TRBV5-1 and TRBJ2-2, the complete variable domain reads KAGVTQTPRYLIKTRGQQVTLSCSPISGHRSVSWYQQTPGQGLQFLFEYFSETQRNKGNFPGRFSGRQFSNSRSEMNVSTLELGDSALYLCASSPSQGGELFFGEGSRLTVL.

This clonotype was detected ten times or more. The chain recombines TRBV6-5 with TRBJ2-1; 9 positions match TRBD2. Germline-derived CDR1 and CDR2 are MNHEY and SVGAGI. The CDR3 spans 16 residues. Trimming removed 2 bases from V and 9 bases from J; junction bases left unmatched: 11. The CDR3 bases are TGTGCCAGCAGTTACCCCCTAGCGGGACGGCGGGTTGAGCAGTTCTTC. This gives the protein CASSYPLAGRRVEQFF.

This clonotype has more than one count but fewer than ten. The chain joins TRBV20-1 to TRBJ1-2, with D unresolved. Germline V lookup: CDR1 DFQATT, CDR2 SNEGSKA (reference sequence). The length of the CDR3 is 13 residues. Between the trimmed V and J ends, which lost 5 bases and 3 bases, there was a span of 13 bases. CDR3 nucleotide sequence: TGCAGTGCTGCCCGGACGTGGGACTATGGCTACACCTTC. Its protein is CSAARTWDYGYTF.

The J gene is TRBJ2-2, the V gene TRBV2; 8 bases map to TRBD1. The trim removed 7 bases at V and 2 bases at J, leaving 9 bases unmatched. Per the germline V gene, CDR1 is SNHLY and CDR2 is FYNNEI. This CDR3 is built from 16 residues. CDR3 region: CASKMSGQGNTGELFF. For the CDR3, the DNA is TGTGCCAGCAAGATGTCCGGACAGGGTAACACCGGGGAGCTGTTTTTT.

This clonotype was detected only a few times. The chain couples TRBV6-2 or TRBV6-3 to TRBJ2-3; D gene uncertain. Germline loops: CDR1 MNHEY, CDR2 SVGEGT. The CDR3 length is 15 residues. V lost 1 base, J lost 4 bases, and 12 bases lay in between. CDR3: CASSYLLGSPDTQYF. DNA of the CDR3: TGTGCCAGCAGTTACTTGCTCGGCTCGCCAGATACGCAGTATTTT.

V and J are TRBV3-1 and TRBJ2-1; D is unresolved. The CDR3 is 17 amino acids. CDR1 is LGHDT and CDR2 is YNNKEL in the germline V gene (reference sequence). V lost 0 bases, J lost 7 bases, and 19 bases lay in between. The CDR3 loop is CASSQESAGPPLNEQFF. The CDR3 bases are TGTGCCAGCAGCCAAGAATCAGCAGGCCCCCCTTTGAATGAGCAGTTCTTC.

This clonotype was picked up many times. The CDR3 region is CASSLSLGEVSYEQYF. Here the CDR3 DNA reads TGTGCCAGCAGTTTATCGCTGGGGGAAGTGTCCTACGAGCAGTACTTC. This chain joins TRBV27 and TRBJ2-7; possibly TRBD1 or TRBD2 for D (5 bases each). The CDR3 runs to 16 residues. Trimming cost V 0 bases and J 1 base, with 13 bases left between them. Germline CDR1 reads MNHEY; CDR2 reads SMNVEV (reference sequence).

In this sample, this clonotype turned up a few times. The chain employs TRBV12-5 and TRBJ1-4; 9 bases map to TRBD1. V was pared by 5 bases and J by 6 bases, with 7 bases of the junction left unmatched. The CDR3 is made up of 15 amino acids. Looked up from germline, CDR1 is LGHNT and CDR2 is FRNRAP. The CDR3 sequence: CASGQDRGPDEKLFF. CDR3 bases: TGTGCTAGTGGTCAGGACAGGGGACCCGATGAAAAACTGTTTTTT.

DNA for the CDR3: TGTGCCAGCCTACGCGACAGGTTCACAGATACGCAGTATTTT. Its protein is CASLRDRFTDTQYF. This chain connects TRBV2 to TRBJ2-3; tentatively, D is TRBD1 (6 bases). CDR1 is SNHLY and CDR2 is FYNNEI in the germline V gene. Trimming stripped 8 bases from V and 2 bases from J, with 14 bases between. The CDR3 covers 14 residues.